This T cell receptor beta chain was sequenced for a study of blood T cell repertoires in COVID-19. As for the study in general: The origin of the acute and convalescent COVID-19 samples was the United States, Italy and Spain.

Membership in each cohort depended on participant-reported clinical history. Germline lookup yields CDR1 SGDLS and CDR2 YYNGEE. V dropped 2 bases and J dropped 10; count of bases not matched to a gene: 9. The CDR3 extends over 15 amino acids. Per the authors' pipeline: Amplification with reference gene primers provided the estimates of nucleated cell counts. Measured with immunoSEQ multiplex PCR; TCRdb has only the in-frame clones, and not every one. Clone size and V and J calls were adopted from that table, with D and trimming inferred from the DNA. This sample carries roughly 220,000 clones, roughly 89% of them seen once, and the ten largest clones take over 3%.

This chain joins TRBV9 and TRBJ2-1; 10 nucleotides match TRBD1. The clonotype originates from a woman aged 40 to 50 with acute COVID-19. The specimen was PBMCs or T cells enriched from blood (not recorded which). This CDR3 reads CASSVAGQGFSEQFF. For the CDR3, the DNA is TGTGCCAGCAGCGTCGCGGGACAGGGGTTCTCCGAGCAGTTCTTC.